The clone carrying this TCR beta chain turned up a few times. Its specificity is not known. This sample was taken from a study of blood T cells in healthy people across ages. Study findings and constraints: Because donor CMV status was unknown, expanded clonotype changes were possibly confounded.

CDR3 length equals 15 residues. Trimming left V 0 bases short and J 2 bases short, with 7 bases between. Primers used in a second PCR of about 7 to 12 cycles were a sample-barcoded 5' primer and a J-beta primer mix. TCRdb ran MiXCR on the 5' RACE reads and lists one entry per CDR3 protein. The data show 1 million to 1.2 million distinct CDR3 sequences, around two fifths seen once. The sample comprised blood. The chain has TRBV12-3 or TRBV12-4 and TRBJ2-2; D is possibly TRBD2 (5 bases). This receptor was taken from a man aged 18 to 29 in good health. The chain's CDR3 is CASSLAPGNTGELFF. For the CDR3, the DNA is TGTGCCAGCAGTTTAGCGCCGGGAAACACCGGGGAGCTGTTTTTT.